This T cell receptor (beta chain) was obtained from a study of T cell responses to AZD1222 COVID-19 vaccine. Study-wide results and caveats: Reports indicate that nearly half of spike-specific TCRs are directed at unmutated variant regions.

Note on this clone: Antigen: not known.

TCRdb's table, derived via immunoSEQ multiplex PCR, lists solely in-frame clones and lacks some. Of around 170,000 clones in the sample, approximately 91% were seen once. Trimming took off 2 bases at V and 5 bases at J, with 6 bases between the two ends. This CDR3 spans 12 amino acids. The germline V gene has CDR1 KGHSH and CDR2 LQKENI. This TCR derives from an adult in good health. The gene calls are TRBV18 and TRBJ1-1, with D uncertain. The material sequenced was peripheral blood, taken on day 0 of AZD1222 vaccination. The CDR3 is CASSPILTEAFF. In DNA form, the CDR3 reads TGTGCCAGCTCACCAATTTTGACTGAAGCTTTCTTT.